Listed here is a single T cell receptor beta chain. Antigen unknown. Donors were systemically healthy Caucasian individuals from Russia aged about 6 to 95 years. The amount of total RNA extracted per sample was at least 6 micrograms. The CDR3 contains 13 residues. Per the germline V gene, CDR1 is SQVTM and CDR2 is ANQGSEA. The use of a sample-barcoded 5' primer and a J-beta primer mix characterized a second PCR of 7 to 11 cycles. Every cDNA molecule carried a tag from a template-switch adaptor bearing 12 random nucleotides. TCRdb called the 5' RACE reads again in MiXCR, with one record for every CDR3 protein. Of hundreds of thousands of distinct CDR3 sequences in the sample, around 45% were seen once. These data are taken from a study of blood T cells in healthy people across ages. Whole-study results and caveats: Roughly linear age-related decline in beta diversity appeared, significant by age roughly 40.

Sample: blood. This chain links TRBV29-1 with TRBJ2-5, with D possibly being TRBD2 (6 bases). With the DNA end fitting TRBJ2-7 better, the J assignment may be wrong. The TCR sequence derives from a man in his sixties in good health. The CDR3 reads CSVEGRAHDEQYF. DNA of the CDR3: TGCAGCGTTGAAGGGAGGGCTCATGACGAGCAGTACTTC.